The 11 T cell receptor beta chains below come from one sample, sequenced in a study of identical twins. TCRdb reprocessed the 5' RACE reads via MiXCR and lists one record per CDR3 protein. The data contain 1.5 million to 2 million distinct CDR3 sequences, more than 30% of them seen just once; the ten biggest clones take up about 0.27%. Sequenced sample: cord blood. These receptors were collected from a newborn girl in good health.

This chain uses TRBV6-5 with TRBJ2-1, with D perhaps matching TRBD1 (6 bases). CDR3 length: 15 amino acids. Between the trimmed V and J ends, which lost 6 bases and 4 bases, there was a span of 16 bases. CDR1 is MNHEY and CDR2 is SVGAGI in the germline V gene. The CDR3 sequence: CASSPDRSPYNEQFF. The CDR3 DNA is TGTGCCAGCAGCCCTGACAGGTCCCCTTACAATGAGCAGTTCTTC.

The chain is built from TRBV5-1 and TRBJ2-1; TRBD2 agrees at 13 bases. The CDR3 spans 17 residues. With 4 bases clipped from V and 4 bases from J, the junction kept 8 bases outside the gene matches. From germline, CDR1 is SGHRS and CDR2 YFSETQ. This CDR3 reads CASSPGLAGAWYNEQFF. The DNA of the CDR3 is TGCGCCAGCAGCCCCGGACTAGCGGGGGCGTGGTACAATGAGCAGTTCTTC. The full variable domain, rest sourced from reference TRBV5-1 and TRBJ2-1, is KAGVTQTPRYLIKTRGQQVTLSCSPISGHRSVSWYQQTPGQGLQFLFEYFSETQRNKGNFPGRFSGRQFSNSRSEMNVSTLELGDSALYLCASSPGLAGAWYNEQFFGPGTRLTVL.

J is TRBJ1-6 and V is TRBV7-9; D remains unclear. Germline CDR1 is SEHNR and CDR2 is FQNEAQ (reference sequence). This CDR3 region has 15 residues. Trimming pared 2 bases from V and 14 bases from J, leaving 19 bases between. CDR3 amino acids: CASSLLSGSPSSLHF. CDR3 coding DNA: TGTGCCAGCAGCTTATTATCGGGGTCTCCATCATCCCTCCACTTT.

The chain links TRBV20-1 to TRBJ2-5, with 10 bases matching TRBD2. Germline trimming cut 0 bases from V and 0 bases from J; bases unmatched to any gene: 16. From germline, CDR1 is DFQATT and CDR2 SNEGSKA (reference sequence). The length of the CDR3 is 20 residues. CDR3 DNA sequence: TGCAGTGCTAGAGATAACAGGCTAGCGGGGGCTAAGGGGTACCAAGAGACCCAGTACTTC. This encodes CSARDNRLAGAKGYQETQYF.

As regards this clonotype: Mismatch with germline at one junction end may stem from a read error. The chain joins TRBV7-9 to TRBJ1-4; D remains unclear. Per the germline V gene, CDR1 is SEHNR and CDR2 is FQNEAQ (reference sequence). This CDR3 spans 15 amino acids. In DNA, the CDR3 is TGTGCCAGCAGCTTATGGGGAAGGAATAATAAAAAACTGTTTTTT. Translating gives CASSLWGRNNKKLFF.

The rearrangement links TRBV10-3 to TRBJ2-7; D unclear. This CDR3 has 14 residues. Between the trimmed V and J ends, which lost 2 bases and 0 bases, there was a span of 8 bases. Germline V CDR1 and CDR2: ENHRY, SYGVKD. CDR3 bases: TGTGCCATCAGTGAGAGCGTCGGCTCCTACGAGCAGTACTTC. It specifies CAISESVGSYEQYF.

This clonotype was found a few times. The chain has TRBV12-3 or TRBV12-4 and TRBJ2-3; TRBD2 matches 14 bases. The CDR3 is made up of 18 amino acids. The trim removed 4 bases at V and 0 bases at J, leaving 6 bases unmatched. The CDR3 DNA reads TGTGCCAGCAGTTCCGGACTAGCGGGGGGCCGAAGCACAGATACGCAGTATTTT. Translation: CASSSGLAGGRSTDTQYF.

The chain carries TRBV29-1 and TRBJ2-1; tentatively, D is TRBD1 (6 bases). Germline V lookup: CDR1 SQVTM, CDR2 ANQGSEA. The CDR3 has 17 amino acids. Trimming cost V 4 bases and J 0 bases, with 19 bases left between them. This CDR3 is CSVGGPGGPSSYNEQFF. The CDR3 nucleotides read TGCAGCGTTGGGGGGCCCGGCGGTCCTAGCTCCTACAATGAGCAGTTCTTC.

This clonotype has more than one count but fewer than ten. The rearrangement links TRBV6-1 to TRBJ1-1; weak D call: TRBD1 (5 bases). The CDR3 is 14 residues long. The V gene lost 6 bases and the J gene lost 0 bases, with 11 bases spanning the gap. The germline V gene encodes CDR1 MNHNS and CDR2 SASEGT. This CDR3 reads CASRTGLLNTEAFF. Here the CDR3 DNA reads TGTGCCAGCAGGACGGGGCTCCTGAACACTGAAGCTTTCTTT.

The chain is built from TRBV7-9 and TRBJ2-3, with 9 bases identical to TRBD1. Germline CDR1 is SEHNR and CDR2 is FQNEAQ (reference sequence). CDR3 length: 15 amino acids. J was trimmed by 1 base and V by 6 bases; bases with no gene match: 5. This CDR3 reads CASRPRTGGTDTQYF. The CDR3 DNA is TGTGCCAGCAGACCCCGGACAGGGGGCACAGATACGCAGTATTTT.

This clonotype showed up just a few times. This rearrangement joins TRBV4-2 to TRBJ1-2; possible D gene TRBD1, 5 bases. V was trimmed by 1 base and J by 8 bases, leaving 14 bases between them. The CDR3 spans 14 residues. Germline lookup yields CDR1 LGHNA and CDR2 YNFKEQ. For the CDR3, the DNA is TGTGCCAGCAGCCAAGGGGGCAGGGAACAGGGCTACACCTTC. Protein sequence: CASSQGGREQGYTF.